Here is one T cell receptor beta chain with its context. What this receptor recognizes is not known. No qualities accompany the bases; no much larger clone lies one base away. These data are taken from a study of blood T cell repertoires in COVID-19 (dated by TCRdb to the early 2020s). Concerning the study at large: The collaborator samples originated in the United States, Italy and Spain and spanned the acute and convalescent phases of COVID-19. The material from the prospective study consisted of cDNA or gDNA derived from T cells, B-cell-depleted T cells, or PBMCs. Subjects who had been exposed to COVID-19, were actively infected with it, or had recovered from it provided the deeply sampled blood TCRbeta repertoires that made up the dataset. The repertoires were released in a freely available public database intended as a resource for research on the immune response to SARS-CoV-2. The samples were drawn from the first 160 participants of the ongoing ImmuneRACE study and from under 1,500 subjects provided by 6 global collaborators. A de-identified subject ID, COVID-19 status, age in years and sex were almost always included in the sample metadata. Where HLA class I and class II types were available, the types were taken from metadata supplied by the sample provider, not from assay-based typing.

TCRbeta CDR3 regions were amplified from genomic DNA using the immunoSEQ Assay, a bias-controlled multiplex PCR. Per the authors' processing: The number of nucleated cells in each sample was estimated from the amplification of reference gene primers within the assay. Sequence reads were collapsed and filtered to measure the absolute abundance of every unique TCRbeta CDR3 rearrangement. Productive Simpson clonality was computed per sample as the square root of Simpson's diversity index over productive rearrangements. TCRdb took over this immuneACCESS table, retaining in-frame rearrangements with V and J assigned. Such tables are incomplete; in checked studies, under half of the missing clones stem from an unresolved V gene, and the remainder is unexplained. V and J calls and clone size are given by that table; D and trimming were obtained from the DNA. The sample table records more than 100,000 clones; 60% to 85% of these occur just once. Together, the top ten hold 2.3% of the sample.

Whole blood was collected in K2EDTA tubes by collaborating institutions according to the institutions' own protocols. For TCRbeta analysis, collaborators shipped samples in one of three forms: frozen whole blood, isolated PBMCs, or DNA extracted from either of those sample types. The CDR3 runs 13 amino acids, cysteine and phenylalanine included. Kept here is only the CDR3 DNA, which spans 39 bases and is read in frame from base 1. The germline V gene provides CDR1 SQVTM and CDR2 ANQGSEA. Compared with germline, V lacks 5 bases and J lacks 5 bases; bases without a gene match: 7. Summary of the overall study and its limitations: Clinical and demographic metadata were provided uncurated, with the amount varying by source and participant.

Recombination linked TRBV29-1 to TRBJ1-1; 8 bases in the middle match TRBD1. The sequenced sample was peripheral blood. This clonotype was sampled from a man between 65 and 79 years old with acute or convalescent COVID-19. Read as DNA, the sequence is TGCAGCGTTAATCAGGGGGCGCGTACTGAAGCTTTCTTT. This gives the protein CSVNQGARTEAFF.